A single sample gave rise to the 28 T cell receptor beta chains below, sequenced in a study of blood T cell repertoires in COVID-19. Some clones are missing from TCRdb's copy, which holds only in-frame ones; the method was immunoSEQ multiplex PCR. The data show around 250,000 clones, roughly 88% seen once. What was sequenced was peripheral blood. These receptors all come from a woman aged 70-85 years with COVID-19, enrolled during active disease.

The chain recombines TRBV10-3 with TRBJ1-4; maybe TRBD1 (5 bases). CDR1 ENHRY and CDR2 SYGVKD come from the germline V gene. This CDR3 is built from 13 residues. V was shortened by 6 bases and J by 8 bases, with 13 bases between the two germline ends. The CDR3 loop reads CAISEDTWEKLFF. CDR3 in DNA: TGTGCCATCAGCGAGGACACTTGGGAAAAACTGTTTTTT.

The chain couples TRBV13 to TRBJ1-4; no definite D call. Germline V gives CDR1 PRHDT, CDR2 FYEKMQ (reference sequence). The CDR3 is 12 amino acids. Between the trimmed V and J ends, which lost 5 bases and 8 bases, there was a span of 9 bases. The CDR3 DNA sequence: TGTGCCAGCAGCCCCTCAGGAGAAAAACTGTTTTTT. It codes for CASSPSGEKLFF.

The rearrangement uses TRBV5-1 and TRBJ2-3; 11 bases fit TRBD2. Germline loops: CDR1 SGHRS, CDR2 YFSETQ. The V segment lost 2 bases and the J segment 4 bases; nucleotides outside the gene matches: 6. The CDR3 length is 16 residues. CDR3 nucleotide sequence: TGCGCCAGCAGCTTTTACATAGCGGGAGGGGCAGATACGCAGTATTTT. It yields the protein CASSFYIAGGADTQYF.

The CDR3 region has the DNA TGTGCCACTAAGCCTGCTCGTGCTAGCACAGATACGCAGTATTTT. Residues: CATKPARASTDTQYF. This rearrangement joins TRBV27 to TRBJ2-3; the D is unclear. The CDR3 runs to 15 residues. Germline values: CDR1 MNHEY, CDR2 SMNVEV (reference sequence). Trimming removed 10 bases from V and 0 bases from J, with 17 bases in between.

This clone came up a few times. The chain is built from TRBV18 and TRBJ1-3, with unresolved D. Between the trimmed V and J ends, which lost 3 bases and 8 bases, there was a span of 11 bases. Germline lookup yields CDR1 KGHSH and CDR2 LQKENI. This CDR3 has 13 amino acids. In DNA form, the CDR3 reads TGTGCCAGCTCACCCAACCGGGTATACACCATATATTTT. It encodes CASSPNRVYTIYF.

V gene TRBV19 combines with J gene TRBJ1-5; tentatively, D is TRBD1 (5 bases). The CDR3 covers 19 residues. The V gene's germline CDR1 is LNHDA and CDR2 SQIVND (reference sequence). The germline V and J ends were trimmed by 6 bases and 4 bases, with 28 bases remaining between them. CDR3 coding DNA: TGTGCCAGTAGCGATGTGCTAAGATCAGGGTTTATAGGAAATCAGCCCCAGCATTTT. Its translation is CASSDVLRSGFIGNQPQHF. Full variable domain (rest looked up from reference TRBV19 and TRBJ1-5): DGGITQSPKYLFRKEGQNVTLSCEQNLNHDAMYWYRQDPGQGLRLIYYSQIVNDFQKGDIAEGYSVSREKKESFPLTVTSAQKNPTAFYLCASSDVLRSGFIGNQPQHFGDGTRLSIL.

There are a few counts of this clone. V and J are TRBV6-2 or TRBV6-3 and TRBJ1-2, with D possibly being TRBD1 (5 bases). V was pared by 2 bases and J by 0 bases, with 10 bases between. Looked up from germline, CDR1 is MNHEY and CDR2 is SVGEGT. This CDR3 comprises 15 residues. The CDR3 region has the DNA TGTGCCAGCAGTTACCGGGGGATAACTAACTATGGCTACACCTTC. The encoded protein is CASSYRGITNYGYTF.

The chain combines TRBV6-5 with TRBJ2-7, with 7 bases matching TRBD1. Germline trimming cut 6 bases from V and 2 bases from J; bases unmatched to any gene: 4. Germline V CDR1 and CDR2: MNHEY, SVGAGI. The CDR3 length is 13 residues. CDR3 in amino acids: CASRRDSPYEQYF. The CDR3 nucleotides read TGTGCCAGCAGAAGGGACAGCCCCTACGAGCAGTACTTC.

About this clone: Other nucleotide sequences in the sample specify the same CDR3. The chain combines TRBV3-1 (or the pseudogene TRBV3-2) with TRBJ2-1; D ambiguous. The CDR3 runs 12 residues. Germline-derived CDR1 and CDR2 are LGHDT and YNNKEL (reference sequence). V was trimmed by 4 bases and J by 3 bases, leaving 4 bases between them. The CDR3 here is CASSPNYNEQFF. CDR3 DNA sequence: TGTGCCAGCAGCCCTAACTACAATGAGCAGTTCTTC.

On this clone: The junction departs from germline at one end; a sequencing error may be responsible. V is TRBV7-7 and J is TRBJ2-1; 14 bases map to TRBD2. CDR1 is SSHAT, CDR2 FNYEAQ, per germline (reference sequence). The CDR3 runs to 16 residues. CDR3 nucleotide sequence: TGTGCTAGCAGCTCCAGGACTAGCGGGAGGTACAATGAGCAGTTCTTC. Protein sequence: CASSSRTSGRYNEQFF.

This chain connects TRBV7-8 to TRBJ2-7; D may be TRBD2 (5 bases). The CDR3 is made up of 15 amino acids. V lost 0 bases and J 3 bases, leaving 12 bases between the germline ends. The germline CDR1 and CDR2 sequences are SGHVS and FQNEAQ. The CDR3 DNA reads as TGTGCCAGCAGCTTAGCCCGGAGGTTAATCTACGAGCAGTACTTC. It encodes CASSLARRLIYEQYF.

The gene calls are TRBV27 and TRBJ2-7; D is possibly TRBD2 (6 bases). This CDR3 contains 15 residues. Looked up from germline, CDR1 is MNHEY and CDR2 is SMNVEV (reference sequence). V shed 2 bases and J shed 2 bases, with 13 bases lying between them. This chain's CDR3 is CASSLGRRGPYEQYF. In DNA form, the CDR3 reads TGTGCCAGCAGTTTAGGGAGGCGGGGTCCCTACGAGCAGTACTTC.

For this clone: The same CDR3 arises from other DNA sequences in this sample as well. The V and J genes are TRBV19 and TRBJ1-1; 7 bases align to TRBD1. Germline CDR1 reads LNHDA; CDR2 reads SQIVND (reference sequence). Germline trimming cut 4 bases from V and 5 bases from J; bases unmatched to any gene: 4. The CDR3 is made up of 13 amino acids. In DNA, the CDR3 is TGTGCCAGTAGTACTACAGGGGAGACTGAAGCTTTCTTT. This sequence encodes CASSTTGETEAFF. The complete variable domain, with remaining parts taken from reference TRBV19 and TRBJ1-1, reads DGGITQSPKYLFRKEGQNVTLSCEQNLNHDAMYWYRQDPGQGLRLIYYSQIVNDFQKGDIAEGYSVSREKKESFPLTVTSAQKNPTAFYLCASSTTGETEAFFGQGTRLTVV.

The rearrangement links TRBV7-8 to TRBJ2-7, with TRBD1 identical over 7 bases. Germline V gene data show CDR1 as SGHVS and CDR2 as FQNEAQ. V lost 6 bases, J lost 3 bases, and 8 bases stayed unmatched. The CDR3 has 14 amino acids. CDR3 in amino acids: CASSLGQTYYEQYF. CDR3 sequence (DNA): TGTGCCAGCAGTTTGGGACAGACTTACTACGAGCAGTACTTC.

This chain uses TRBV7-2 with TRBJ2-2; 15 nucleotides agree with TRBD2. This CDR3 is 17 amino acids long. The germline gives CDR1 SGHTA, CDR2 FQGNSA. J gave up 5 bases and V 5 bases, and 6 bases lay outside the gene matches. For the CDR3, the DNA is TGTGCCAGCAGCCTAGGACTAGCGGGAGGGAGGACCGGGGAGCTGTTTTTT. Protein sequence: CASSLGLAGGRTGELFF.

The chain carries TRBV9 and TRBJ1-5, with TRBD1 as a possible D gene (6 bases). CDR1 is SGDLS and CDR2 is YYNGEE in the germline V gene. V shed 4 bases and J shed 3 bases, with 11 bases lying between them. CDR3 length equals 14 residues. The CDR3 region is CASSPGTHNQPQHF. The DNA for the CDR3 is TGTGCCAGCAGCCCCGGGACACACAATCAGCCCCAGCATTTT.

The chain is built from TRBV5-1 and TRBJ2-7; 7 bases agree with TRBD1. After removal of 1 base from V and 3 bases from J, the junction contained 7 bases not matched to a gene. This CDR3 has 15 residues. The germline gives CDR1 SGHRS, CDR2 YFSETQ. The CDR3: CASSLFQGVSYEQYF. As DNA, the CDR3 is TGCGCCAGCAGCTTGTTCCAGGGGGTAAGCTACGAGCAGTACTTC.

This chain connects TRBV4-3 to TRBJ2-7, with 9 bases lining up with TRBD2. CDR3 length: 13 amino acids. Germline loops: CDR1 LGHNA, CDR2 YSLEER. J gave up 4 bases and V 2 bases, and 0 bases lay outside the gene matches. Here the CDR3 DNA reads TGCGCCAGCAGCCAAACTAGCGGGTACGAGCAGTACTTC. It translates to CASSQTSGYEQYF.

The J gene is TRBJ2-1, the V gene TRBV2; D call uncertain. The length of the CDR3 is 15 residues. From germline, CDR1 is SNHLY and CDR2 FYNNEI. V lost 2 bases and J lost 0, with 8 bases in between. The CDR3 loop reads CASSESVSSYNEQFF. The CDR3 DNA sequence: TGTGCCAGCAGTGAATCGGTGAGCTCCTACAATGAGCAGTTCTTC. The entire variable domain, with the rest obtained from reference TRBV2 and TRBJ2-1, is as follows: EPEVTQTPSHQVTQMGQEVILRCVPISNHLYFYWYRQILGQKVEFLVSFYNNEISEKSEIFDDQFSVERPDGSNFTLKIRSTKLEDSAMYFCASSESVSSYNEQFFGPGTRLTVL.

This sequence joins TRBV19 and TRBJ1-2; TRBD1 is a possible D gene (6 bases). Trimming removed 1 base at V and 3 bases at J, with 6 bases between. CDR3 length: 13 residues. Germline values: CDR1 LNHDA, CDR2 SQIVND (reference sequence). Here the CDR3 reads CASSIGQDYGYTF. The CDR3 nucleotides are TGTGCCAGTAGTATAGGACAGGACTATGGCTACACCTTC.

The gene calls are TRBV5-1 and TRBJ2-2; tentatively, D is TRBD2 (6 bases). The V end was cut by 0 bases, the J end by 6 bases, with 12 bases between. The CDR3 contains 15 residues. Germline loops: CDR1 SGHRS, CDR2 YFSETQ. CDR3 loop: CASSLEGLAPGELFF. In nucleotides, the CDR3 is TGCGCCAGCAGCTTGGAGGGACTGGCCCCCGGGGAGCTGTTTTTT.

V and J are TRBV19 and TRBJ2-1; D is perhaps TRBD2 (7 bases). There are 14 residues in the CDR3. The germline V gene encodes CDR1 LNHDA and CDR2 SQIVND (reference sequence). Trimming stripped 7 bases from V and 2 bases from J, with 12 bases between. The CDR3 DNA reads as TGTGCCAGTAATTTCGGGGGGCCCTACAATGAGCAGTTCTTC. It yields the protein CASNFGGPYNEQFF.

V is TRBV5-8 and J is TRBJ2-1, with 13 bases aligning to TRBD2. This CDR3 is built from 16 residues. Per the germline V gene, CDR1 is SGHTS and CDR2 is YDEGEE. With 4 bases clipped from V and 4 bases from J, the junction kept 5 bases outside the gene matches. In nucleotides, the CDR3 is TGTGCCAGCAGCCTGGAGGGACTAGCGGGGTACAATGAGCAGTTCTTC. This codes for CASSLEGLAGYNEQFF.

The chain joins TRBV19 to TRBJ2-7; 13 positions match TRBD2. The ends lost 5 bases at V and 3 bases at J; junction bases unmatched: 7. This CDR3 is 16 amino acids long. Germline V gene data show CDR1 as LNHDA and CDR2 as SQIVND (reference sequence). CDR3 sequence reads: CASSLGLAGRNYEQYF. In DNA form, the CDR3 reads TGTGCCAGTAGTCTGGGACTAGCGGGGAGGAACTACGAGCAGTACTTC.

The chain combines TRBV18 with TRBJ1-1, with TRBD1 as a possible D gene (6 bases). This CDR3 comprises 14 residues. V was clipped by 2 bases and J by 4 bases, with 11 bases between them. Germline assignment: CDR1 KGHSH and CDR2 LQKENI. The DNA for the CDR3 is TGTGCCAGCTCACCATTCGCCAGGGGCACTGAAGCTTTCTTT. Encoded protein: CASSPFARGTEAFF.

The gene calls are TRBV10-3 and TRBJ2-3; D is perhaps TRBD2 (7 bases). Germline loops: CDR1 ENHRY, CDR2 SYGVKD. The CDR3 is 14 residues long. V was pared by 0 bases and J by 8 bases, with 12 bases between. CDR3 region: CAISESFGGATQYF. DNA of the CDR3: TGTGCCATCAGTGAGTCGTTTGGGGGGGCTACGCAGTATTTT.

This chain's CDR3 is CASSPTGDRNQPQHF. The DNA of the CDR3 is TGTGCCAGCTCACCAACAGGGGATAGGAATCAGCCCCAGCATTTT. The chain employs TRBV18 and TRBJ1-5, with TRBD1 matching over 7 bases. The CDR3 is 15 residues long. In germline, CDR1 is KGHSH, CDR2 LQKENI. Trimming cost V 2 bases and J 4 bases; bases outside gene matches: 5.

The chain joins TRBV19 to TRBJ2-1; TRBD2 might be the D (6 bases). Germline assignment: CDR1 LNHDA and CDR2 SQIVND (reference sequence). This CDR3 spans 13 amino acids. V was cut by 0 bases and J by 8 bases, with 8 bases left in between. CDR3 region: CASSIEGEDEQFF. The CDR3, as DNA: TGTGCCAGTAGTATAGAAGGGGAGGATGAGCAGTTCTTC. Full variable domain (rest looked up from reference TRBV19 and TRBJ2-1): DGGITQSPKYLFRKEGQNVTLSCEQNLNHDAMYWYRQDPGQGLRLIYYSQIVNDFQKGDIAEGYSVSREKKESFPLTVTSAQKNPTAFYLCASSIEGEDEQFFGPGTRLTVL.